The 6 T cell receptor beta chains in this list originate from one sample, sequenced in a study of T-cell memory formation after mild COVID-19. A single record per CDR3 protein comes from TCRdb applying MiXCR to the 5' RACE reads. The data contain 120,000 or so distinct CDR3 sequences, about 15% of them singletons. The sample consisted of PBMCs or a T cell subset sorted from them (not recorded which). These receptors originate from a man aged 18 to 30 who had mild COVID-19 (a few samples of this study predate the infection). Cell type and time point are not known.

The CDR3: CASSQAGQGMVTEAFF. CDR3 nucleotide sequence: TGCGCCAGCAGCCAGGCCGGACAGGGGATGGTCACTGAAGCTTTCTTT. The chain is built from TRBV4-3 and TRBJ1-1; 9 bases line up with TRBD1. Per the germline V gene, CDR1 is LGHNA and CDR2 is YSLEER. The V gene end was trimmed by 3 bases and the J gene end by 4 bases; junction bases not matched to a gene: 9. The CDR3 extends over 16 amino acids.

The chain links TRBV20-1 to TRBJ2-7; the match to TRBD1 covers 9 bases. Germline V gene sequence: CDR1 DFQATT, CDR2 SNEGSKA (reference sequence). J lost 4 bases, V lost 3 bases, and 4 bases had no gene match. The CDR3 contains 13 residues. The CDR3 nucleotides read TGCAGTGCTAGTCCGGGACAGGGTTACGAGCAGTACTTC. Translating it yields CSASPGQGYEQYF.

The V and J genes are TRBV10-3 and TRBJ2-3; tentative D call: TRBD2 (6 bases). The germline CDR1 and CDR2 sequences are ENHRY and SYGVKD. V was trimmed by 6 bases and J by 5 bases, leaving 12 bases between them. There are 13 residues in the CDR3. CDR3 sequence (DNA): TGTGCCATCAGACCTCAGGGAGGAGATACGCAGTATTTT. Amino acid sequence: CAIRPQGGDTQYF.

The rearrangement uses TRBV7-2 and TRBJ1-3; 7 positions agree with TRBD1. The V gene's germline CDR1 is SGHTA and CDR2 FQGNSA. The J segment lost 1 base and the V segment lost 3 bases, leaving 3 bases of the junction unmatched. This CDR3 contains 15 residues. The CDR3 DNA reads TGTGCCAGCAGCTTCGACAGGGCGTCTGGAAACACCATATATTTT. This sequence encodes CASSFDRASGNTIYF.

V and J are TRBV5-1 and TRBJ2-3; 8 bases align to TRBD1. CDR3 length: 15 amino acids. V was pared by 4 bases and J by 1 base, with 5 bases of the junction left unmatched. Per the germline V gene, CDR1 is SGHRS and CDR2 is YFSETQ. CDR3 nucleotide sequence: TGCGCCAGCAGCCTCGGACAGGGTCGCACAGATACGCAGTATTTT. It encodes CASSLGQGRTDTQYF.

This clonotype was detected a few times. The J gene is TRBJ1-2, the V gene TRBV12-3 or TRBV12-4; the match to TRBD1 covers 7 bases. The CDR3 contains 14 residues. The V gene end was trimmed by 6 bases and the J gene end by 3 bases; junction bases not matched to a gene: 7. CDR3 region: CASSKGAGDYGYTF. The CDR3 nucleotides are TGTGCCAGCAGCAAGGGGGCCGGGGACTATGGCTACACCTTC.